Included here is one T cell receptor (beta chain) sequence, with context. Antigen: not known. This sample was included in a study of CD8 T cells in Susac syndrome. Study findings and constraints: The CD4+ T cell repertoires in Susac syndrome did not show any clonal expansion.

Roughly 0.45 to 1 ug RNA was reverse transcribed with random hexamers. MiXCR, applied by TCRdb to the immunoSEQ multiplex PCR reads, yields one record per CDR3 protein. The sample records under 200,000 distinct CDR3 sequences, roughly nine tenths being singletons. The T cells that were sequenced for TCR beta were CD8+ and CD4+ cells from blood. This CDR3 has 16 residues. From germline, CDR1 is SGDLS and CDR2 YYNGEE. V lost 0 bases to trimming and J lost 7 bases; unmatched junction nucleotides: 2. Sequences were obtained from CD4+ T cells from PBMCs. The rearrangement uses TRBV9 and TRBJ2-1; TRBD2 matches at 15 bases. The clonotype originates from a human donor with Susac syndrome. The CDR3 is CASSVGGLAGGNEQFF. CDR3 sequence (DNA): TGTGCCAGCAGCGTAGGGGGACTAGCGGGAGGTAATGAGCAGTTCTTC.